These 32 T cell receptor beta chains share one sample of origin, sequenced in a study of blood T cell repertoires in COVID-19. This table comes from immunoSEQ multiplex PCR, and its TCRdb copy is limited to in-frame clones, with some not included. The sample carries around 100,000 clones, more than 75% recorded once. The source material was peripheral blood. The source is a human donor in a cohort sampled during active COVID-19.

The V gene is TRBV30, the J gene TRBJ1-2; maybe TRBD1 (5 bases). This CDR3 contains 15 residues. V shed 3 bases and J shed 8 bases, with 22 bases lying between them. Germline CDR1 is GTSNPN and CDR2 is SVGIG (reference sequence). CDR3 sequence reads: CAWSTNVGDWEGYTF. CDR3 nucleotides: TGTGCCTGGAGCACGAACGTAGGGGACTGGGAGGGCTACACCTTC.

The rearrangement joins TRBV5-1 to TRBJ2-7; D not certain. The CDR3 totals 16 residues. Looked up from germline, CDR1 is SGHRS and CDR2 is YFSETQ. Trimming left V 4 bases short and J 2 bases short, with 19 bases between. CDR3 amino acids: CASSLVQVRFTYEQYF. CDR3 nucleotide sequence: TGCGCCAGCAGCCTGGTCCAGGTCCGCTTCACCTACGAGCAGTACTTC.

The chain has TRBV9 and TRBJ2-1; 12 nucleotides agree with TRBD2. CDR1 and CDR2 from the germline V gene are SGDLS and YYNGEE. The CDR3 has 14 amino acids. The V gene end was trimmed by 4 bases and the J gene end by 5 bases; junction bases not matched to a gene: 1. The CDR3 protein is CASSWTSGNNEQFF. CDR3 coding DNA: TGTGCCAGCAGCTGGACTAGCGGGAACAATGAGCAGTTCTTC.

The V and J genes are TRBV6-6 and TRBJ2-7, with unresolved D. There are 10 residues in the CDR3. Germline CDR1 reads MNHNY; CDR2 reads SVGAGI (reference sequence). Deletions cut 9 bases from V and 6 bases from J, with 9 bases between. Here the CDR3 DNA reads TGTGCCAGAATCGGGTGCGAGCAGTACTTC. It specifies CARIGCEQYF.

This CDR3 is CASRDWDRGDNEQFF. DNA for the CDR3: TGTGCCAGCAGGGATTGGGACAGGGGGGACAATGAGCAGTTCTTC. The V call is TRBV6-5, the J call TRBJ2-1; 11 positions agree with TRBD1. CDR1 is MNHEY and CDR2 is SVGAGI in the germline V gene. The CDR3 runs 15 residues. Unmatched junction bases numbered 6, after V lost 6 bases and J lost 5 bases.

This clone was detected once. V usage is TRBV6-5 and J usage is TRBJ2-7; possibly TRBD1 for D (6 bases). The length of the CDR3 is 12 residues. Germline CDR1 MNHEY, CDR2 SVGAGI. Between the trimmed V and J ends, which lost 6 bases and 4 bases, there was a span of 10 bases. Here the CDR3 DNA reads TGTGCCAGCAGAAGAGGGGGTTACGAGCAGTACTTC. It specifies CASRRGGYEQYF.

The chain has TRBV3-1 (or the pseudogene TRBV3-2) and TRBJ1-1; no reliable D call. Germline assignment: CDR1 LGHDT and CDR2 YNNKEL (reference sequence). The CDR3 loop spans 15 amino acids. V lost 4 bases and J lost 1, with 13 bases in between. In DNA, the CDR3 is TGTGCCAGCAGCCCTTATGGTAGCAAGAACACTGAAGCTTTCTTT. It translates to CASSPYGSKNTEAFF.

In DNA form, the CDR3 reads TGTGCCAGCAGCCCCCTTTTTACACGGGGCGGGGAGCTGTTTTTT. Translation gives CASSPLFTRGGELFF. The genes are TRBV7-2 and TRBJ2-2; possibly TRBD2 for D (5 bases). The V end lost 5 bases, the J end lost 7 bases, and 17 bases lay between the germline ends. Germline-derived CDR1 and CDR2 are SGHTA and FQGNSA. CDR3 length: 15 residues.

This chain connects TRBV19 to TRBJ2-7, with 10 bases matching TRBD1. Germline lookup yields CDR1 LNHDA and CDR2 SQIVND (reference sequence). CDR3 length: 14 amino acids. J lost 1 base, V lost 10 bases, and 7 bases had no gene match. The CDR3 loop is CATPGTGESYEQYF. The CDR3 region has the DNA TGTGCCACCCCCGGGACAGGGGAATCCTACGAGCAGTACTTC.

This chain connects TRBV2 to TRBJ2-5; possibly TRBD2 for D (5 bases). Per germline, CDR1 SNHLY and CDR2 FYNNEI. The CDR3 runs 13 residues. V shed 6 bases and J shed 2 bases, with 10 bases lying between them. This CDR3 reads CASRSSGQETQYF. The CDR3 DNA is TGTGCCAGCAGATCCAGCGGACAAGAGACCCAGTACTTC.

In its sample, this clone was seen once. J is TRBJ1-2 and V is TRBV7-8, with a possible D match to TRBD1 (6 bases). Trimming took 4 bases from V and 2 from J, leaving 11 bases between them. This CDR3 spans 14 amino acids. The germline V gene has CDR1 SGHVS and CDR2 FQNEAQ. CDR3 DNA: TGTGCCAGCAGCTCCACAGGGAGCAACTATGGCTACACCTTC. Translating gives CASSSTGSNYGYTF.

DNA for the CDR3: TGTGCCAGCAGCGGAGCGGGGGTTAATGAAAAACTGTTTTTT. This translates into CASSGAGVNEKLFF. This chain uses TRBV9 with TRBJ1-4; TRBD1 might be the D (5 bases). The germline V gene has CDR1 SGDLS and CDR2 YYNGEE. Trimming left V 3 bases short and J 4 bases short, with 10 bases between. This CDR3 contains 14 residues.

The chain carries TRBV2 and TRBJ2-7; TRBD2 might be the D (7 bases). This CDR3 contains 14 residues. Germline V gene sequence: CDR1 SNHLY, CDR2 FYNNEI. The V end lost 10 bases, the J end lost 3 bases, and 19 bases lay between the germline ends. The CDR3 DNA sequence: TGTGCCATCCCGTGGGGGGGCAACGGCTACGAGCAGTACTTC. Translating it yields CAIPWGGNGYEQYF.

The chain employs TRBV27 and TRBJ2-7; 9 nucleotides align to TRBD2. V trimming: 2 bases; J trimming: 6 bases; junction bases outside the gene matches: 11. The CDR3 contains 16 residues. The germline V gene has CDR1 MNHEY and CDR2 SMNVEV (reference sequence). As DNA, the CDR3 is TGTGCCAGCAGTTTAGGGCTAGCGGGAACGTCTTCCGAGCAGTACTTC. It is translated as CASSLGLAGTSSEQYF.

V usage is TRBV2 and J usage is TRBJ1-4; D perhaps matches TRBD1 (6 bases). This CDR3 spans 15 amino acids. The germline V gene encodes CDR1 SNHLY and CDR2 FYNNEI. Trimming removed 7 bases at V and 3 bases at J, with 15 bases between. The CDR3 loop reads CASNYRRGPNEKLFF. The CDR3 DNA reads TGTGCCAGCAATTACCGGCGGGGGCCTAATGAAAAACTGTTTTTT.

V is TRBV10-1 and J is TRBJ2-4; maybe TRBD1 (6 bases). The germline V gene has CDR1 WNHNN and CDR2 SYGVQD (reference sequence). Trimming cost V 9 bases and J 3 bases, with 21 bases left between them. The CDR3 loop spans 16 amino acids. The CDR3 sequence is CASKIRREGGKNIQYF. The CDR3 DNA follows: TGCGCCAGTAAGATTCGCAGGGAAGGGGGCAAAAACATTCAGTACTTC.

The J gene is TRBJ2-5, the V gene TRBV6-5; D unclear. Trimming removed 0 bases at V and 1 base at J, with 12 bases between. This CDR3 comprises 16 residues. The germline CDR1 and CDR2 sequences are MNHEY and SVGAGI. The chain's CDR3 is CASSYSSGPAQETQYF. CDR3 DNA sequence: TGTGCCAGCAGTTACTCGTCAGGTCCTGCCCAAGAGACCCAGTACTTC.

The chain joins TRBV29-1 to TRBJ1-1, with D perhaps matching TRBD1 (5 bases). Germline V gives CDR1 SQVTM, CDR2 ANQGSEA. The germline V and J ends were trimmed by 4 bases and 1 base, with 10 bases remaining between them. The CDR3 spans 13 residues. CDR3 bases: TGCAGCGTTGTATACAGGACGAACACTGAAGCTTTCTTT. Translating it yields CSVVYRTNTEAFF.

The chain recombines TRBV10-3 with TRBJ2-2, with a weak D call TRBD2 (5 bases). The CDR3 runs 13 residues. Germline CDR1 is ENHRY and CDR2 is SYGVKD. V shed 7 bases and J shed 0 bases, with 6 bases lying between them. The CDR3 spells CAITEANTGELFF. The CDR3 DNA sequence: TGTGCCATCACGGAGGCGAACACCGGGGAGCTGTTTTTT.

The chain is built from TRBV11-1 and TRBJ1-1; TRBD1 matches at 7 bases. Germline trimming cut 5 bases from V and 8 bases from J; bases unmatched to any gene: 11. Germline V lookup: CDR1 SGHAT, CDR2 FQDESV (reference sequence). The CDR3 is made up of 14 amino acids. The CDR3 nucleotides are TGTGCCAGCAGCCCTTATCCCGACAGGGCCGAAGCTTTCTTT. It codes for CASSPYPDRAEAFF.

The chain employs TRBV24-1 and TRBJ2-1, with D maybe TRBD2 (6 bases). Trimming removed 7 bases at V and 2 bases at J, with 17 bases between. The germline V gene encodes CDR1 KGHDR and CDR2 SFDVKD. This CDR3 has 16 amino acids. The CDR3 sequence: CATSGGAGRTYNEQFF. The CDR3 DNA follows: TGTGCCACCAGCGGGGGAGCGGGCCGGACCTACAATGAGCAGTTCTTC.

This clone was recorded a few times. The chain is built from TRBV13 and TRBJ2-3; 12 nucleotides line up with TRBD2. The J segment lost 6 bases and the V segment lost 1 base, leaving 2 bases of the junction unmatched. There are 15 residues in the CDR3. Germline loops: CDR1 PRHDT, CDR2 FYEKMQ (reference sequence). The CDR3 loop is CASSLAGLAGDTQYF. The CDR3 region has the DNA TGTGCCAGCAGCTTAGCTGGACTAGCGGGGGATACGCAGTATTTT. The full variable domain, completed using reference TRBV13 and TRBJ2-3, is AAGVIQSPRHLIKEKRETATLKCYPIPRHDTVYWYQQGPGQDPQFLISFYEKMQSDKGSIPDRFSAQQFSDYHSELNMSSLELGDSALYFCASSLAGLAGDTQYFGPGTRLTVL.

This chain joins TRBV27 and TRBJ1-4; 8 bases are a match to TRBD1. V dropped 2 bases and J dropped 10; count of bases not matched to a gene: 6. The CDR3 loop spans 14 amino acids. The V gene's germline CDR1 is MNHEY and CDR2 SMNVEV (reference sequence). CDR3 protein: CASSLTGGGRKLFF. The CDR3 bases are TGTGCCAGCAGTTTAACAGGGGGGGGGCGAAAACTGTTTTTT.

V usage is TRBV3-1 (or the pseudogene TRBV3-2) and J usage is TRBJ1-2; D ambiguous. CDR3 length equals 12 residues. The germline V gene encodes CDR1 LGHDT and CDR2 YNNKEL (reference sequence). Deletions cut 6 bases from V and 7 bases from J, with 12 bases between. CDR3: CASSDRTGGYTF. In DNA, the CDR3 is TGTGCCAGCAGTGACCGCACGGGTGGCTACACCTTC.

J is TRBJ2-7 and V is TRBV4-3, with 12 bases that match TRBD2. V lost 1 base and J lost 0; bases outside the gene matches: 4. CDR3 length equals 17 residues. Germline-derived CDR1 and CDR2 are LGHNA and YSLEER. As DNA, the CDR3 is TGCGCCAGCAGCCAAGCCCAACTAGCGGGAGGCTCCTACGAGCAGTACTTC. Protein: CASSQAQLAGGSYEQYF.

The rearrangement joins TRBV5-6 to TRBJ2-7; a possible D gene is TRBD2 (6 bases). The germline V gene encodes CDR1 SGHDT and CDR2 YYEEEE. The CDR3 extends over 15 amino acids. The ends were cut back, 1 base at V and 0 bases at J, with 11 bases in the middle. Written as DNA, the CDR3 is TGTGCCAGCAGCTTGAACGGGGGACTCTCCTACGAGCAGTACTTC. It specifies CASSLNGGLSYEQYF.

V gene TRBV20-1 combines with J gene TRBJ2-3, with a tentative D call TRBD2 (6 bases). The CDR3 contains 14 residues. Germline V gene lookup returns CDR1 DFQATT and CDR2 SNEGSKA (reference sequence). The germline V and J ends were trimmed by 6 bases and 2 bases, with 15 bases remaining between them. The CDR3 DNA sequence: TGCAGTGCCAGTTGGGAGGTAAACACAGATACGCAGTATTTT. Its translation: CSASWEVNTDTQYF.

The rearrangement joins TRBV19 to TRBJ2-1, with 8 bases matching TRBD2. The CDR3 consists of 13 residues. Germline CDR1 and CDR2: LNHDA and SQIVND (reference sequence). J gave up 10 bases and V 5 bases, and 7 bases lay outside the gene matches. This CDR3 is CASSLREGGEQFF. The CDR3, as DNA: TGTGCCAGTAGTCTTCGGGAGGGTGGGGAGCAGTTCTTC.

V and J are TRBV7-2 and TRBJ2-2, with 11 bases that match TRBD2. The V and J ends lost 1 base and 6 bases, in that order; junction bases with no gene match: 4. CDR3 size: 16 residues. The germline gives CDR1 SGHTA, CDR2 FQGNSA. CDR3: CASSLVLAGVSGELFF. As DNA, the CDR3 is TGTGCCAGCAGCTTAGTACTAGCGGGAGTATCCGGGGAGCTGTTTTTT.

The chain combines TRBV2 with TRBJ1-6; 11 bases line up with TRBD1. With V trimmed by 8 bases and J by 9 bases, 9 bases remained unmatched. The CDR3 is 15 residues long. The germline gives CDR1 SNHLY, CDR2 FYNNEI. The CDR3 DNA follows: TGTGCCAGCGGGGGGACAGGGGGAGTCGGTTCACCCCTCCACTTT. Protein: CASGGTGGVGSPLHF. The full variable domain, completed using reference TRBV2 and TRBJ1-6, is EPEVTQTPSHQVTQMGQEVILRCVPISNHLYFYWYRQILGQKVEFLVSFYNNEISEKSEIFDDQFSVERPDGSNFTLKIRSTKLEDSAMYFCASGGTGGVGSPLHFGNGTRLTVT.

A few counts support this clone. This chain connects TRBV7-3 to TRBJ2-2; D might be TRBD2 (6 bases). Germline-derived CDR1 and CDR2 are SGHTA and FQGTGA. This CDR3 has 15 residues. The germline V and J ends were trimmed by 5 bases and 0 bases, with 10 bases remaining between them. CDR3 sequence: CASSQGLPNTGELFF. DNA of the CDR3: TGTGCCAGCAGCCAGGGACTGCCGAACACCGGGGAGCTGTTTTTT.

The V gene is TRBV9, the J gene TRBJ2-7; 7 bases fit TRBD2. The J segment lost 6 bases and the V segment lost 4 bases, leaving 10 bases of the junction unmatched. The CDR3 has 14 amino acids. Germline V gene sequence: CDR1 SGDLS, CDR2 YYNGEE. CDR3 in DNA: TGTGCCAGCAGCCCGGCGGGAGAAGGACGCGAGCAGTACTTC. This encodes CASSPAGEGREQYF.